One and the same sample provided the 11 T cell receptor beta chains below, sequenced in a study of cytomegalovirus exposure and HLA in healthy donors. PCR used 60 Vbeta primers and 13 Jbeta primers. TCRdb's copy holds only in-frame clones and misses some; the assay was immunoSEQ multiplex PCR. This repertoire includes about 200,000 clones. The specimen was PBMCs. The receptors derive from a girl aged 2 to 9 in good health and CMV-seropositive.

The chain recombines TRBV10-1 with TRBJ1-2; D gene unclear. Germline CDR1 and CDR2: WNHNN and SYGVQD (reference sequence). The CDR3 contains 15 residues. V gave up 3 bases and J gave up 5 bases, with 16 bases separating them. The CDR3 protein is CASSDSRFGRYGYTF. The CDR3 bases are TGCGCCAGCAGTGACAGCAGGTTCGGTAGGTATGGCTACACCTTC.

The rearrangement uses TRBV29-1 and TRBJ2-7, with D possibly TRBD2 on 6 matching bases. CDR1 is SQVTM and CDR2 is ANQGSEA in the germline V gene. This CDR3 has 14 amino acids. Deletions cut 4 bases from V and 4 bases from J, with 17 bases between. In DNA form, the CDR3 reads TGCAGCGTTGGCAACTCCGGGACTCTGTACGAGCAGTACTTC. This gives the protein CSVGNSGTLYEQYF.

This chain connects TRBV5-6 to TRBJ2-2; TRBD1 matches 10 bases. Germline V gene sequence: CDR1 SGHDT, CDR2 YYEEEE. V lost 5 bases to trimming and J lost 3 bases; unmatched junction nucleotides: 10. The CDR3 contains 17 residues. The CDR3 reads CASRRTGGVEDTGELFF. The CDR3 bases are TGTGCCAGCAGAAGGACAGGGGGTGTAGAGGACACCGGGGAGCTGTTTTTT.

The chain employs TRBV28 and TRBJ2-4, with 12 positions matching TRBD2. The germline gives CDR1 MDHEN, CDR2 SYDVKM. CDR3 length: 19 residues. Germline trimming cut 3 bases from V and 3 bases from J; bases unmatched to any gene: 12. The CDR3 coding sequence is TGTGCCAGCAGTTTCTGGACTAGCGGGAACACTCTTGGCAAAAACATTCAGTACTTC. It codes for CASSFWTSGNTLGKNIQYF.

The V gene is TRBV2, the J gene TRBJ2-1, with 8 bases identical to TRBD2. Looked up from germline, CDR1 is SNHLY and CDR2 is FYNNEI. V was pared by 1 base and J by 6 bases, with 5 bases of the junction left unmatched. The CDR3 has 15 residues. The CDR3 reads CASSEEVAGSNEQFF. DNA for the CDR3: TGTGCCAGCAGTGAAGAGGTAGCGGGGAGCAATGAGCAGTTCTTC.

In nucleotides, the CDR3 is TGTGCCAGCAGCGAGGGAATCGGAGGAGGCTACACCTTC. Residues: CASSEGIGGGYTF. The chain links TRBV6-5 to TRBJ1-2; D is ambiguous. V lost 6 bases and J lost 8, with 16 bases in between. This CDR3 contains 13 residues. Per the germline V gene, CDR1 is MNHEY and CDR2 is SVGAGI.

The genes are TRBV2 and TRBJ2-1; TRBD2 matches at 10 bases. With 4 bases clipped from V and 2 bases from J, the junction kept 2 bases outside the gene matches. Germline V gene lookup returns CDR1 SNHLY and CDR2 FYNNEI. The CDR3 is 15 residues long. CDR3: CASSVGLAAYNEQFF. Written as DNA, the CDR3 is TGTGCCAGCAGTGTCGGACTAGCGGCCTACAATGAGCAGTTCTTC.

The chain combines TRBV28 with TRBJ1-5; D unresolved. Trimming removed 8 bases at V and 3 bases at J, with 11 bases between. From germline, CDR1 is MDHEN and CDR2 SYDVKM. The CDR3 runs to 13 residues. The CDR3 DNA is TGTGCCAGCCGGAGTGGCGTCAATCAGCCCCAGCATTTT. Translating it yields CASRSGVNQPQHF.

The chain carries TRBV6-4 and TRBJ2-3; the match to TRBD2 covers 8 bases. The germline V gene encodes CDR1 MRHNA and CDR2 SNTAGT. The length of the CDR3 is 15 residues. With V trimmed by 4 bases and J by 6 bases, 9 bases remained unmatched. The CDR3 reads CASSVGGLETDTQYF. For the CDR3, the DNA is TGTGCCAGCAGTGTTGGGGGACTAGAGACTGATACGCAGTATTTT.

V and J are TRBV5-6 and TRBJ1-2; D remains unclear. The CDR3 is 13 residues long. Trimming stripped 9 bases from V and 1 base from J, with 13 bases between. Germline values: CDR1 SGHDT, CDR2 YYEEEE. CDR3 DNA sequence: TGTGCCACAAGACTCGGAAATAACTATGGCTACACCTTC. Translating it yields CATRLGNNYGYTF.

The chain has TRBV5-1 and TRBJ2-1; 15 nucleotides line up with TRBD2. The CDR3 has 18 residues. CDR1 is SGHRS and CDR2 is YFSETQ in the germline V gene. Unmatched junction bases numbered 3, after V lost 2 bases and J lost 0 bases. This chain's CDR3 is CASSFGLAGGSSYNEQFF. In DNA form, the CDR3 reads TGCGCCAGCAGCTTCGGACTAGCGGGGGGGAGCTCCTACAATGAGCAGTTCTTC.